These 2 T cell receptor beta chains share one sample of origin, sequenced in a study of T cell repertoires in cytomegalovirus infection. TCRdb ran MiXCR on the reads and lists one entry per CDR3 protein. The repertoire holds over 200,000 distinct CDR3 sequences, with roughly an eighth as singletons. Sequenced: PBMCs. These receptors all come from a human donor in good health (CMV status not recorded). Some clones in this sample may be carry-over from other donors' samples.

This clonotype came up many times. The chain carries TRBV4-1 and TRBJ1-1; D remains ambiguous. Germline V CDR1 and CDR2: MGHRA, YSYEKL. Trimming stripped 3 bases from V and 0 bases from J, with 11 bases between. This CDR3 spans 15 amino acids. CDR3 nucleotide sequence: TGCGCCAGCAGCCATTCCGGTGGACTGAACACTGAAGCTTTCTTT. Translation gives CASSHSGGLNTEAFF.

This clonotype has just a few counts. This chain links TRBV5-1 with TRBJ2-5, with D unresolved. Germline assignment: CDR1 SGHRS and CDR2 YFSETQ. The CDR3 has 13 residues. The V end lost 0 bases, the J end lost 5 bases, and 8 bases lay between the germline ends. The CDR3 DNA reads as TGCGCCAGCAGCTTGGGCTTCGGTGAGACCCAGTACTTC. Protein: CASSLGFGETQYF.